These T cell receptor beta chains were read from a single sample in a study of graft-versus-host responses after intestinal transplantation. Produced via immunoSEQ multiplex PCR; TCRdb's table is partial and in-frame only. The table has about 90,000 clones, around nine tenths seen once. These receptors' targets are unknown. The sample in question was unstimulated CD8+ T cells sorted from spleen or lymph node cells, obtained before intestinal transplant. The origin of the receptors is a human donor who received an intestinal transplant. The CDR3 runs from the conserved cysteine through the conserved F or W. A D gene is named only where the DNA matches it firmly.

d_call	v_call	j_call	cdr3_nt	cdr3_aa
TRBD1	TRBV19	TRBJ2-1	TGTGCCAGTAGTACCACAGGGGGAACCCTTAATGAGCAGTTCTTC	CASSTTGGTLNEQFF
TRBD1	TRBV7-8	TRBJ1-5	TGTGCCAGCAGCTTAACGCCTAGAGGGGGACAGGGGGCTAATAGCAATCAGCCCCAGCATTTT	CASSLTPRGGQGANSNQPQHF
NA	TRBV6-1	TRBJ2-7	TGTGCCAGCAGCGGAGGTTCCTCCTACGAGCAGTACTTC	CASSGGSSYEQYF
TRBD2	TRBV10-3	TRBJ2-7	TGTGCCATCAGTGAGACTAGCGGGAGGGACTACGAGCAGTACTTC	CAISETSGRDYEQYF
NA	TRBV27	TRBJ1-5	TGTGCCAGCAGTTCCGGGGACACCAATCAGCCCCAGCATTTT	CASSSGDTNQPQHF
TRBD1	TRBV7-6	TRBJ2-1	TGTGCCAGCATAGGACGGGACAGGGGGCGGAAGGAGCAGTTCTTC	CASIGRDRGRKEQFF
NA	TRBV5-5	TRBJ1-2	TGTGCCAGCAGCCTCCAAAACGGCTATGGCTACACCTTC	CASSLQNGYGYTF
NA	TRBV4-1	TRBJ1-2	TGCGCCAGCAGCCAAGTTTCAGGATCCTTTTATGGCTACACCTTC	CASSQVSGSFYGYTF
NA	TRBV18	TRBJ2-3	TGTGCCAGCTCACCCCGGGGGGCCCAAGCAGATACGCAGTATTTT	CASSPRGAQADTQYF
NA	TRBV7-9	TRBJ2-3	TGTGCCAGCAGCTTATCTCGTGACACTCCCACAGATACGCAGTATTTT	CASSLSRDTPTDTQYF
TRBD1	TRBV4-1	TRBJ2-7	TGCGCCAGCAGCCAGGGCAGGACAGGGGGGGCAGACGAGCAGTACTTC	CASSQGRTGGADEQYF
NA	TRBV27	TRBJ1-1	TGTGCCAGCAGTTTATCCCCCGGGATGAACACTGAAGCTTTCTTT	CASSLSPGMNTEAFF
NA	TRBV30	TRBJ1-2	TGTGCCTGGAGTGTCGTCTCCAACTATGGCTACACCTTC	CAWSVVSNYGYTF
TRBD2	TRBV11-2	TRBJ2-7	TGTGCCAGCAGCTTAGGTAGCGGGAGGTCCTACGAGCAGTACTTC	CASSLGSGRSYEQYF